The clone carrying this TCR beta chain occurred once. The record originates from a study of blood T cell repertoires in COVID-19. Overall study context: PBMCs, B-cell-depleted T cells, or T cells were the source of the cDNA or gDNA that made up the material.

The protocol was immunoSEQ multiplex PCR, while the TCRdb copy is restricted to in-frame clones and leaves out a portion. The sample lists about 320,000 clones; roughly nine tenths were seen once. Those who participated ranged in age from roughly 18 to 90 years and resided in some 24 US areas. Participants' own reports of clinical history determined their cohort assignment. Material: PBMCs or T cells enriched from blood (not recorded which). The clonotype originates from a man aged 55-75 years who had recovered from COVID-19.

DNA for the CDR3: TGTGCCAGCAGCACCGGGACTACAGACAATGAGCAGTTCTTC. Its translation: CASSTGTTDNEQFF. This chain joins TRBV7-3 and TRBJ2-1; 7 bases are shared with TRBD2. Germline V CDR1 and CDR2: SGHTA, FQGTGA. CDR3 length: 14 amino acids. Trimming removed 5 bases from V and 5 bases from J; junction bases left unmatched: 6.